One sample yielded the 29 T cell receptor beta chains listed below, sequenced in a study of glioma-infiltrating T cells. The iRepertoire nested amplicon-rescue multiplex PCR amplified TCR alpha and beta CDR3s from RNA. TCRdb processed the multiplex PCR reads anew with MiXCR; each CDR3 protein has one entry. The table includes about 380,000 distinct CDR3 sequences, 41% detected once. The sample was glioma tissue, nonneoplastic brain tissue, or PBMCs (not recorded which). Receptors originate from a human donor with low-grade glioma or glioblastoma, undergoing nonglioma brain surgery, or in good health (not recorded which).

The V gene is TRBV6-1, the J gene TRBJ1-2; 8 bases align to TRBD1. This CDR3 region has 16 residues. The V gene's germline CDR1 is MNHNS and CDR2 SASEGT. With V trimmed by 5 bases and J by 2 bases, 10 bases remained unmatched. The CDR3 sequence: CASSRQGTNGNYGYTF. CDR3 nucleotide sequence: TGTGCCAGCAGTAGACAGGGGACTAACGGGAACTATGGCTACACCTTC.

The rearrangement uses TRBV7-3 and TRBJ2-3; D gene ambiguous. The CDR3 consists of 13 residues. CDR1 is SGHTA, CDR2 FQGTGA, per germline. With 1 base removed from V and 8 bases from J, the gap between germline ends came to 10 bases. CDR3 protein: CASSLSPTGTQYF. The DNA for the CDR3 is TGTGCCAGCAGCTTAAGCCCGACGGGTACGCAGTATTTT.

The V call is TRBV19, the J call TRBJ2-1; TRBD2 aligns across 10 bases. The CDR3 length is 17 residues. The V gene's germline CDR1 is LNHDA and CDR2 SQIVND (reference sequence). The V gene end was trimmed by 3 bases and the J gene end by 0 bases; junction bases not matched to a gene: 5. In DNA, the CDR3 is TGTGCCAGTAGTATTGGTAGCGGGAGGTTCTCCTACAATGAGCAGTTCTTC. Protein: CASSIGSGRFSYNEQFF.

Notes on this clonotype: With a much larger clone just one base away, this may be a read error. This chain links TRBV27 with TRBJ2-1; a weak D match, TRBD2 (6 bases). Matching the DNA end better, TRBJ2-7 makes the J call doubtful. The germline V gene has CDR1 MNHEY and CDR2 SMNVEV (reference sequence). The length of the CDR3 is 14 residues. This chain's CDR3 is CASSFGLARDEQYF. CDR3 bases: TGTGCCAGCAGTTTTGGTCTAGCGAGGGACGAGCAGTACTTC.

As to this clonotype: Germline is not matched at one junction end, which may reflect a read error. The genes are TRBV20-1 and TRBJ2-5; TRBD1 matches 12 bases. The germline V gene encodes CDR1 DFQATT and CDR2 SNEGSKA (reference sequence). The length of the CDR3 is 16 residues. In DNA form, the CDR3 reads TGCAGTGCTAGAGCACCGGGACAGGGGGCAGGGGAGAGCCAGTACTTC. Translation gives CSARAPGQGAGESQYF.

This rearrangement joins TRBV27 to TRBJ2-7; TRBD1 aligns across 9 bases. CDR3 length: 17 residues. J lost 3 bases, V lost 3 bases, and 12 bases had no gene match. Germline CDR1 reads MNHEY; CDR2 reads SMNVEV (reference sequence). The CDR3: CASSFISGTGLHYEQYF. The CDR3 region has the DNA TGTGCCAGCAGTTTCATCTCCGGGACAGGGCTCCACTACGAGCAGTACTTC.

The chain joins TRBV28 to TRBJ2-1; D gene uncertain. The ends were cut back, 1 base at V and 5 bases at J, with 21 bases in the middle. CDR1 and CDR2 (germline): MDHEN, SYDVKM. There are 18 residues in the CDR3. The CDR3 region is CASSLLRTLNTPDNEQFF. The DNA for the CDR3 is TGTGCCAGCAGTTTATTACGGACCCTGAACACACCCGACAATGAGCAGTTCTTC.

Regarding this clonotype: Possible read error: a much larger clone is one base away. This chain uses TRBV27 with TRBJ1-1; perhaps TRBD1 as D (6 bases). V dropped 4 bases and J dropped 0 bases, with 9 bases sitting between them. The germline V gene has CDR1 MNHEY and CDR2 SMNVEV (reference sequence). The CDR3 runs to 14 residues. For the CDR3, the DNA is TGTGCCAGCAGTTGGGACAACCTGAACACTGAAGCTTTCTTT. It specifies CASSWDNLNTEAFF.

This clonotype was counted only a few times. The V and J genes are TRBV6-1 and TRBJ2-5, with a weak D call TRBD1 (5 bases). Trimming stripped 5 bases from V and 0 bases from J, with 16 bases between. The germline V gene encodes CDR1 MNHNS and CDR2 SASEGT. The length of the CDR3 is 16 residues. CDR3 residues: CASSYYRTRDQETQYF. The CDR3 region has the DNA TGTGCCAGCAGTTACTACAGGACACGGGACCAAGAGACCCAGTACTTC.

This clonotype was observed at least ten times. The chain has TRBV27 and TRBJ1-1, with 8 bases identical to TRBD1. The CDR3 covers 13 residues. Germline CDR1 and CDR2: MNHEY and SMNVEV (reference sequence). The trim removed 5 bases at V and 4 bases at J, leaving 3 bases unmatched. CDR3 in amino acids: CASSQGAGTEAFF. The CDR3, as DNA: TGTGCCAGCAGTCAGGGGGCAGGCACTGAAGCTTTCTTT.

Ten or more counts support this clonotype. The chain uses TRBV6-1 and TRBJ2-7, with TRBD2 matching over 14 bases. This CDR3 is 16 amino acids long. V dropped 5 bases and J dropped 2; count of bases not matched to a gene: 5. Germline V gives CDR1 MNHNS, CDR2 SASEGT. CDR3 in amino acids: CASSPSTSGRAYEQYF. CDR3 bases: TGTGCCAGCAGTCCCTCGACTAGCGGGAGGGCCTACGAGCAGTACTTC.

On this clonotype: Just one base apart from a much larger clone, this may be a read error. In DNA, the CDR3 is TGTGCCACCAGCAGAGACAGGGGACTGTCAGAGACCCTGTACTTC. The encoded protein is CATSRDRGLSETLYF. The chain links TRBV15 to TRBJ2-5; D tentatively reads TRBD1 or TRBD2 (6 bases each). Germline V gene sequence: CDR1 LNHNV, CDR2 YYDKDF (reference sequence). This CDR3 has 15 amino acids.

The table lists this clonotype with a count of one. This chain uses TRBV4-2 with TRBJ2-3; TRBD1 matches 10 bases. Trimming cost V 0 bases and J 5 bases; bases outside gene matches: 2. Germline assignment: CDR1 LGHNA and CDR2 YNFKEQ. There are 15 residues in the CDR3. CDR3 in amino acids: CASSQDGTGEDTQYF. The CDR3 nucleotides are TGTGCCAGCAGCCAAGACGGGACAGGGGAAGATACGCAGTATTTT.

This clonotype was counted ten times or more. The chain employs TRBV20-1 and TRBJ1-5; D call uncertain. The germline V gene encodes CDR1 DFQATT and CDR2 SNEGSKA (reference sequence). Trimming removed 6 bases from V and 3 bases from J, with 15 bases in between. This CDR3 has 14 residues. The CDR3 region is CSAASTPDNQPQHF. The CDR3 DNA is TGCAGTGCGGCCTCTACCCCGGACAATCAGCCCCAGCATTTT.

A word on this clonotype: Being one base from a much bigger clone, this may be a read error. The V call is TRBV28, the J call TRBJ2-3; no clear D gene. This CDR3 is built from 14 residues. Trimming stripped 8 bases from V and 1 base from J, with 13 bases between. Looked up from germline, CDR1 is MDHEN and CDR2 is SYDVKM. CDR3 in amino acids: CASLTPGGTDTQYF. As DNA, the CDR3 is TGTGCCAGCTTGACCCCAGGCGGCACAGATACGCAGTATTTT.

This clonotype was counted at least ten times. The chain combines TRBV6-1 with TRBJ2-3; D is perhaps TRBD1 or TRBD2 (5 bases each). This CDR3 has 15 residues. Germline lookup yields CDR1 MNHNS and CDR2 SASEGT. V shed 10 bases and J shed 11 bases, with 28 bases lying between them. The CDR3 spells CATLGDWGKGEGQYF. The CDR3 DNA sequence: TGTGCCACCCTGGGGGATTGGGGAAAGGGAGAGGGGCAGTATTTT.

J is TRBJ1-1 and V is TRBV12-3 or TRBV12-4; D uncertain. The CDR3 is 13 residues long. V gave up 2 bases and J gave up 6 bases, with 10 bases separating them. DNA of the CDR3: TGTGCCAGCAGTTTAAATGTCGGGGCTGAAGCTTTCTTT. Translated, it gives CASSLNVGAEAFF.

The chain links TRBV20-1 to TRBJ2-5, with TRBD1 as a possible D gene (5 bases). V was pared by 4 bases and J by 0 bases, with 9 bases between. CDR3 length: 13 amino acids. Per germline, CDR1 DFQATT and CDR2 SNEGSKA (reference sequence). Here the CDR3 DNA reads TGCAGTGCTACGACAGAAGACCAAGAGACCCAGTACTTC. This codes for CSATTEDQETQYF.

This clonotype came up many times. This chain joins TRBV6-6 and TRBJ2-1; the match to TRBD2 covers 7 bases. The germline CDR1 and CDR2 sequences are MNHNY and SVGAGI (reference sequence). The ends lost 3 bases at V and 5 bases at J; junction bases unmatched: 7. The CDR3 runs 15 residues. The CDR3 DNA sequence: TGTGCCAGCAGTTATAGGGGAGGGAGTAACAATGAGCAGTTCTTC. This translates into CASSYRGGSNNEQFF.

This clonotype came up many times. The chain links TRBV28 to TRBJ2-7, with D perhaps given as TRBD1 or TRBD2 (5 bases each). CDR1 is MDHEN, CDR2 SYDVKM, per germline. The CDR3 runs to 11 residues. V lost 10 bases and J 3 bases, leaving 10 bases between the germline ends. CDR3 in DNA: TGTGCCACCGGGACCTACTACGAGCAGTACTTC. Amino acid sequence: CATGTYYEQYF.

The chain uses TRBV19 and TRBJ2-4; unclear D gene. V shed 5 bases and J shed 6 bases, with 5 bases lying between them. CDR1 LNHDA and CDR2 SQIVND come from the germline V gene (reference sequence). This CDR3 is built from 11 residues. CDR3 protein: CASSLRNIQYF. The CDR3 bases are TGTGCCAGTAGTCTCCGAAACATTCAGTACTTC.

The J gene is TRBJ1-1, the V gene TRBV18; D uncertain. From germline, CDR1 is KGHSH and CDR2 LQKENI. Trimming stripped 3 bases from V and 3 bases from J, with 8 bases between. This CDR3 is built from 13 residues. CDR3 coding DNA: TGTGCCAGCTCACCTTGGCCGGACACTGAAGCTTTCTTT. Translated, it gives CASSPWPDTEAFF.

This clonotype was recorded a few times. This chain joins TRBV6-1 and TRBJ2-4, with D possibly matching TRBD2 (5 bases). Trimming removed 4 bases from V and 0 bases from J, with 13 bases in between. CDR3 length equals 16 residues. Germline V gene lookup returns CDR1 MNHNS and CDR2 SASEGT. This CDR3 is CASSGPGRRAKNIQYF. Here the CDR3 DNA reads TGTGCCAGCAGTGGCCCGGGGAGAAGAGCCAAAAACATTCAGTACTTC.

On this clonotype: At one end, the junction sequence differs from germline, possibly due to a read error. The chain joins TRBV7-2 to TRBJ1-1, with a possible D match to TRBD1 (6 bases). There are 17 residues in the CDR3. From germline, CDR1 is SGHTA and CDR2 FQGNSA. The CDR3 is CARSLRRGPQMNTEAFF. As DNA, the CDR3 is TGTGCCAGAAGCTTAAGGCGGGGGCCCCAGATGAACACTGAAGCTTTCTTT.

As for this clonotype: The CDR3 end shows no conserved phenylalanine or tryptophan, and so a read error is likely. The chain is built from TRBV7-2 and TRBJ2-3; D perhaps matches TRBD2 (6 bases). V gave up 2 bases and J gave up 6 bases, with 18 bases separating them. The germline V gene encodes CDR1 SGHTA and CDR2 FQGNSA. This CDR3 contains 16 residues. DNA for the CDR3: TGTGCCAGCAGCTTAATCCCGGGAGCACGGTCCGATACGCAGTATCTT. Translated, it gives CASSLIPGARSDTQYL.

V gene TRBV7-2 combines with J gene TRBJ2-5; D is uncertain. Looked up from germline, CDR1 is SGHTA and CDR2 is FQGNSA. This CDR3 has 15 amino acids. V was trimmed by 5 bases and J by 1 base, leaving 14 bases between them. DNA for the CDR3: TGTGCCAGCAGCCCACGGGCCGTGACCCAAGAGACCCAGTACTTC. This encodes CASSPRAVTQETQYF.

This clonotype has a handful of counts. A read error may account for a junction end that differs from germline. The rearrangement uses TRBV7-2 and TRBJ2-7; TRBD1 matches at 8 bases. CDR3 length equals 13 residues. Germline loops: CDR1 SGHTA, CDR2 FQGNSA. The DNA for the CDR3 is TGTGCCAGCAGCGTAGCAGGGGGCGACGAGCAGTACTTC. Its translation is CASSVAGGDEQYF. Full variable domain (outside the CDR3, taken from reference TRBV7-2 and TRBJ2-7): GAGVSQSPSNKVTEKGKDVELRCDPISGHTALYWYRQSLGQGLEFLIYFQGNSAPDKSGLPSDRFSAERTGGSVSTLTIQRTQQEDSAVYLCASSVAGGDEQYFGPGTRLTVT.

This clonotype has just one count. One base away lies a much larger clone, so this may be a sequencing read error. The CDR3 coding sequence is TGTGCCAGCACCCTCCCCGTAGGACCTCTGAACACTGAAGCTTTCTTT. It yields the protein CASTLPVGPLNTEAFF. This chain uses TRBV6-2 or TRBV6-3 with TRBJ1-1; D is unresolved. Trimming shortened V by 7 bases and J by 0 bases, and 18 bases separated the two germline ends. Germline V gene data show CDR1 as MNHEY and CDR2 as SVGEGT. The CDR3 totals 16 residues.

The chain couples TRBV20-1 to TRBJ2-7; 8 bases are shared with TRBD2. The CDR3 has 16 residues. The J segment lost 4 bases and the V segment lost 2 bases, leaving 13 bases of the junction unmatched. In germline, CDR1 is DFQATT, CDR2 SNEGSKA (reference sequence). CDR3 protein: CSARRHRSGRSYEQYF. Written as DNA, the CDR3 is TGCAGTGCTAGAAGGCATCGCAGCGGGAGAAGTTACGAGCAGTACTTC.